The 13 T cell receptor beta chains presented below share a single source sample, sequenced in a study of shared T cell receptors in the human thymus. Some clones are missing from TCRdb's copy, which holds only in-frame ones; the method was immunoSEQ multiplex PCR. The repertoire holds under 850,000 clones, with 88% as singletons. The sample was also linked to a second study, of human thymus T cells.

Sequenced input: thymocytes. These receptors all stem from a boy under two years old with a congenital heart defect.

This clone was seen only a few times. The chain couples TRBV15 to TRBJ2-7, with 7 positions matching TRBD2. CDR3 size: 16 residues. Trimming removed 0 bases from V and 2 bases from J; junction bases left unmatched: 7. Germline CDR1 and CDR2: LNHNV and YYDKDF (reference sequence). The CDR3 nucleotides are TGTGCCACCAGCAGAGATCGGGACGGGGGGACCTACGAGCAGTACTTC. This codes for CATSRDRDGGTYEQYF.

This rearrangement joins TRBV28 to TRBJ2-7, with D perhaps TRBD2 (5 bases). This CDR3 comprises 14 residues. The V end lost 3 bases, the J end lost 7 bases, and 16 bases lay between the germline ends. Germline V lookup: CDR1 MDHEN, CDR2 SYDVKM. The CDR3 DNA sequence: TGTGCCAGCAGTTTGGGTGGGAGATCGGGGGAGCAGTACTTC. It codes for CASSLGGRSGEQYF.

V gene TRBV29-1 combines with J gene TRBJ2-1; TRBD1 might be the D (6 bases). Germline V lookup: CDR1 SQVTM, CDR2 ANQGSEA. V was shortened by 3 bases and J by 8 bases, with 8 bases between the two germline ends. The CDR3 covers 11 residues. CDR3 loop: CSVERGYEQFF. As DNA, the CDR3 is TGCAGCGTTGAGAGGGGGTATGAGCAGTTCTTC.

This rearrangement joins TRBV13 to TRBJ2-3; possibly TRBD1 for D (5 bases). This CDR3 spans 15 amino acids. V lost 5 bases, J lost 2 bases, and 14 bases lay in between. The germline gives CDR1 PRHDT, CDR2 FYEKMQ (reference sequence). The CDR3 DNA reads TGTGCCAGCAGCCCCACAGGTGGGTTCACAGATACGCAGTATTTT. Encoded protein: CASSPTGGFTDTQYF.

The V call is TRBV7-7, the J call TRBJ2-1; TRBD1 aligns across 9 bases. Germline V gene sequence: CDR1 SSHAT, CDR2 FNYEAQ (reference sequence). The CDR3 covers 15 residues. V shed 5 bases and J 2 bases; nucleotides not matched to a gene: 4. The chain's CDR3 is CASSPGTGTYNEQFF. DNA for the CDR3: TGTGCCAGCAGCCCCGGGACAGGGACCTACAATGAGCAGTTCTTC.

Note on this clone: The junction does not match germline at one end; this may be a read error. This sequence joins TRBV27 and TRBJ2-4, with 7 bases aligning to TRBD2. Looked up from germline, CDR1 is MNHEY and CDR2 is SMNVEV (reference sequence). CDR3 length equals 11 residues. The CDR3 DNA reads TGTGCCAGCAGACTAGCGAATCTCTCAGACTTC. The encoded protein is CASRLANLSDF.

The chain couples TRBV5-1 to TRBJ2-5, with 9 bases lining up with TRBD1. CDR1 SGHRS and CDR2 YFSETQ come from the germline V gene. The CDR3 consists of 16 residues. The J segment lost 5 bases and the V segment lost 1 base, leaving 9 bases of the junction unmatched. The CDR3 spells CASSLSTDRGWETQYF. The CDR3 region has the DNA TGCGCCAGCAGCTTGTCCACGGACAGGGGATGGGAGACCCAGTACTTC.

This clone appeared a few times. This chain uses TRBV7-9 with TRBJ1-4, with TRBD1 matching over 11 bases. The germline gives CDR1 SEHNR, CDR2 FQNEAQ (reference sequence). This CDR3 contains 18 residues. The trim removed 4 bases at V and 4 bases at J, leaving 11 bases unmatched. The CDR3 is CASSCSRTGGEDNEKLFF. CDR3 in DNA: TGTGCCAGCAGCTGCTCACGGACAGGGGGCGAGGATAATGAAAAACTGTTTTTT.

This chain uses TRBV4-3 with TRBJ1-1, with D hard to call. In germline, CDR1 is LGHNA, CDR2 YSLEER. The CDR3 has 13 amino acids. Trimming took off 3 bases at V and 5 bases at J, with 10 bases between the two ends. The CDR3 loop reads CASSHGRTTEAFF. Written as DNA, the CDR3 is TGCGCCAGCAGCCATGGACGGACTACTGAAGCTTTCTTT.

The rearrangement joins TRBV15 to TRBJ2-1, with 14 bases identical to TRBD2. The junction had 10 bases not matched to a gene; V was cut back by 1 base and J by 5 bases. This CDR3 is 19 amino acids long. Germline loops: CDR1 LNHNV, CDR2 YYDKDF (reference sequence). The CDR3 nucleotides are TGTGCCACCAGCAGAGTTGGACTAGCGGGAGGTCTGCTAGACAATGAGCAGTTCTTC. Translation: CATSRVGLAGGLLDNEQFF.

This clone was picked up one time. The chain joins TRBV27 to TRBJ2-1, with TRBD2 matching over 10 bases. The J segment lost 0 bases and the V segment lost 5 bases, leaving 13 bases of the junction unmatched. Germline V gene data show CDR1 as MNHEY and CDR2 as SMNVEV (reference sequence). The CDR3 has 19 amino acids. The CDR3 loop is CASSPLTPLAGSSYNEQFF. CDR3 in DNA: TGTGCCAGCAGTCCCCTCACTCCACTAGCGGGGTCCTCCTACAATGAGCAGTTCTTC.

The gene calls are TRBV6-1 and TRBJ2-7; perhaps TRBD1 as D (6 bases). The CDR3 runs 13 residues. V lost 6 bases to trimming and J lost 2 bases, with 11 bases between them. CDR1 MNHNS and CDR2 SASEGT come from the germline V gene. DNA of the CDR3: TGTGCCAGCAGGCGTAGGACAGCCTACGAGCAGTACTTC. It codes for CASRRRTAYEQYF.

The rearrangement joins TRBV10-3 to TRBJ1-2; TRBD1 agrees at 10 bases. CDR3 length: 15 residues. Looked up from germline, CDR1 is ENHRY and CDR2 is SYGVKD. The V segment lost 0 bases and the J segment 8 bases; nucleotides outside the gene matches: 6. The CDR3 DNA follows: TGTGCCATCAGTGAGTCGACAGGGGGCCTGGGGGGCTACACCTTC. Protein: CAISESTGGLGGYTF.